Listed below are T cell receptor beta chains from one sample, sequenced in a study of radiotherapy plus CTLA-4 blockade in lung cancer. The table came from immunoSEQ multiplex PCR; TCRdb's copy has only in-frame clones and leaves some out. Counted here are around 31,000 clones, almost 80% occurring once; the ten biggest clones make up around 7.5%. The sequencing here drew on peripheral blood, taken from a patient treated with radiotherapy plus ipilimumab. These receptors came from a human donor with non-small cell lung cancer who had stable disease on radiotherapy plus ipilimumab. Each CDR3 is given with its conserved first and last residue. The D gene is left open where the match is weak. Only some rows state a clone size, as once, few, many or a class for expanded clones.

clone size	D gene	J gene	V gene	CDR3 protein	CDR3 DNA
.	TRBD1	TRBJ1-1	TRBV9	CASSPRTGGGGEAFF	TGTGCCAGCAGCCCCAGGACAGGTGGGGGGGGTGAAGCTTTCTTT
.	TRBD1	TRBJ2-5	TRBV19	CASSQTGRQETQYF	TGTGCCAGTAGTCAGACAGGGCGGCAAGAGACCCAGTACTTC
.	TRBD1	TRBJ2-7	TRBV7-9	CASSLSRTGEAVVSYEQYF	TGTGCCAGCAGCCTAAGCCGGACAGGGGAGGCGGTCGTGTCCTACGAGCAGTACTTC
.	.	TRBJ2-2	TRBV7-2	CASSLQENTGELFF	TGTGCCAGCAGCTTACAGGAAAACACCGGGGAGCTGTTTTTT
once	.	TRBJ2-2	TRBV5-1	CASSFAVTRNTGELFF	TGCGCCAGCAGCTTTGCGGTGACAAGGAACACCGGGGAGCTGTTTTTT
.	.	TRBJ2-1	TRBV2	CASRVQGISYNEQFF	TGTGCCAGCAGAGTACAGGGAATCTCCTACAATGAGCAGTTCTTC
.	.	TRBJ2-3	TRBV5-1	CASSLGRPDTQYF	TGCGCCAGCAGCTTGGGGAGACCAGATACGCAGTATTTT
.	TRBD1	TRBJ1-6	TRBV6-5	CASSFAGQINSPLHF	TGTGCCAGCAGCTTCGCGGGACAGATCAATTCACCCCTCCACTTT
.	TRBD1	TRBJ2-5	TRBV7-8	CASSSQGAGAKTQYF	TGTGCCAGCAGCTCCCAGGGGGCAGGGGCCAAGACCCAGTACTTC
.	.	TRBJ1-1	TRBV19	CASSTVGDTEAFF	TGTGCCAGTAGTACCGTGGGCGACACTGAAGCTTTCTTT
few	TRBD1	TRBJ1-1	TRBV7-6	CASSLLGTGTTEAFF	TGTGCCAGCAGCTTACTCGGGACAGGGACCACTGAAGCTTTCTTT
.	TRBD2	TRBJ2-5	TRBV6-5	CASRGLAGVQETQYF	TGTGCCAGCAGGGGACTAGCGGGGGTTCAAGAGACCCAGTACTTC
few	TRBD1	TRBJ1-1	TRBV6-1	CASNPTGSGTEAFF	TGTGCCAGCAATCCGACAGGGAGTGGCACTGAAGCTTTCTTT
.	TRBD1	TRBJ1-6	TRBV5-5	CASSLGQGTYNSPLHF	TGTGCCAGCAGTCTTGGACAGGGGACCTATAATTCACCCCTCCACTTT
.	.	TRBJ1-2	TRBV11-2	CASSLVQGPYGYTF	TGTGCCAGCAGCTTAGTCCAGGGTCCCTATGGCTACACCTTC
.	.	TRBJ1-3	TRBV5-6	CASSPYQSGNTIYF	TGTGCCAGCAGCCCGTACCAATCTGGAAACACCATATATTTT
.	.	TRBJ2-1	TRBV7-9	CASSLVVANAEQFF	TGTGCCAGCAGCTTAGTGGTGGCCAACGCGGAGCAGTTCTTC
.	TRBD2	TRBJ2-5	TRBV6-1	CASSEMSGGLGETQYF	TGTGCCAGCAGTGAGATGAGCGGGGGGCTTGGGGAGACCCAGTACTTC
.	TRBD1	TRBJ2-7	TRBV5-5	CASSFGQGVYEQYF	TGTGCCAGCAGCTTCGGACAGGGGGTCTACGAGCAGTACTTC
.	.	TRBJ1-5	TRBV28	CASSLKGQPQHF	TGTGCCAGCAGTTTAAAGGGTCAGCCCCAGCATTTT
few	.	TRBJ2-1	TRBV6-5	CASSYGGVYNEQFF	TGTGCCAGCAGTTACGGAGGGGTCTACAATGAGCAGTTCTTC
.	TRBD1	TRBJ1-1	TRBV5-6	CASSSGKRGRGNTEAFF	TGTGCCAGCAGCTCCGGGAAGAGGGGGCGGGGGAACACTGAAGCTTTCTTT
few	.	TRBJ1-2	TRBV4-3	CASSQDTAIYGYTF	TGCGCCAGCAGCCAAGATACAGCCATCTATGGCTACACCTTC
once	TRBD2	TRBJ2-3	TRBV30	CAFGLAGQGDTQYF	TGTGCCTTCGGACTAGCGGGGCAGGGAGATACGCAGTATTTT
few	TRBD2	TRBJ2-3	TRBV9	CASSGSGWPEYF	TGTGCCAGCAGCGGTAGCGGGTGGCCGGAGTATTTT
.	TRBD1	TRBJ2-3	TRBV6-5	CASRRDRAPDTQYF	TGTGCCAGCAGGCGGGACAGGGCCCCAGATACGCAGTATTTT
few	.	TRBJ1-4	TRBV19	CASSIMGSTNEKLFF	TGTGCCAGTAGTATCATGGGGTCAACTAATGAAAAACTGTTTTTT
.	.	TRBJ1-6	TRBV7-2	CASGRGDMSSYNSPLHF	TGTGCCAGCGGGAGAGGGGATATGAGCTCCTATAATTCACCCCTCCACTTT
once	.	TRBJ1-3	TRBV11-2	CASSSLGHRSGNTIYF	TGTGCCAGCAGCTCCTTGGGACACCGCTCTGGAAACACCATATATTTT
.	.	TRBJ1-6	TRBV4-1	CASSQDPPTRTVVVSPLHF	TGCGCCAGCAGCCAAGACCCTCCGACTCGGACTGTTGTCGTTTCACCCCTCCACTTT
.	.	TRBJ1-2	TRBV7-9	CASSPGDTGHGYTF	TGTGCCAGCAGCCCCGGGGATACGGGCCATGGCTACACCTTC
.	.	TRBJ2-2	TRBV6-5	CASRFSAANTGELFF	TGTGCCAGCCGGTTTTCTGCCGCGAACACCGGGGAGCTGTTTTTT
.	.	TRBJ1-1	TRBV6-5	CASSPNTNTEAFF	TGTGCCAGCAGTCCCAATACGAACACTGAAGCTTTCTTT
.	TRBD2	TRBJ2-5	TRBV18	CASSPPGTRGETQYF	TGTGCCAGCTCACCACCCGGGACTAGAGGAGAGACCCAGTACTTC
.	.	TRBJ1-1	TRBV6-5	CASSTQGWNTEAFF	TGTGCCAGCAGTACCCAGGGGTGGAACACTGAAGCTTTCTTT
.	TRBD1	TRBJ1-1	TRBV18	CASSPNRGWAEAFF	TGTGCCAGCTCACCAAACAGGGGGTGGGCTGAAGCTTTCTTT
.	.	TRBJ1-3	TRBV30	CAWSEGGWAGNTIYF	TGTGCCTGGAGTGAGGGGGGCTGGGCTGGAAACACCATATATTTT
.	.	TRBJ1-1	TRBV7-9	CASSLSTKTVPEAFF	TGTGCCAGCAGCTTAAGCACAAAGACAGTTCCTGAAGCTTTCTTT
.	.	TRBJ1-2	TRBV19	CASSIATMFNYGYTF	TGTGCCAGTAGTATTGCCACTATGTTTAACTATGGCTACACCTTC
.	.	TRBJ2-2	TRBV6-5	CASSRTFDGELFF	TGTGCCAGCAGTCGGACCTTTGACGGGGAGCTGTTTTTT